The rows below give T cell receptor beta chains drawn from one sample of a study of blood T cell repertoires in COVID-19. Method: immunoSEQ multiplex PCR; TCRdb's copy keeps in-frame clones and lacks some. The sample lists 200,000 to 250,000 clones, about nine tenths occurring once. The sample consisted of peripheral blood. These receptors were taken from a woman in her sixties or seventies with acute or convalescent COVID-19. The CDR3 runs from the conserved cysteine through the conserved F or W. The order of the fields is J gene, V gene, D gene, clone size, CDR3 protein, CDR3 DNA. D genes are given only for firm matches. Clone size appears in some rows only: once, few, many, or a class for an expanded clone.

j_call: TRBJ2-1
v_call: TRBV3-1/TRBV3-2
d_call: TRBD2
clone_size: .
cdr3_aa: CASSHTSGSRNEQFF
cdr3_nt: TGTGCCAGCAGCCACACTAGCGGGAGTAGGAATGAGCAGTTCTTC

j_call: TRBJ2-2
v_call: TRBV3-1/TRBV3-2
d_call: .
clone_size: .
cdr3_aa: CASSQTGTRAGELFF
cdr3_nt: TGTGCCAGCAGCCAGACTGGAACGAGGGCCGGGGAGCTGTTTTTT

j_call: TRBJ2-7
v_call: TRBV3-1/TRBV3-2
d_call: .
clone_size: .
cdr3_aa: CASSPQASPSYEQYF
cdr3_nt: TGTGCCAGCAGCCCTCAGGCCAGCCCCTCCTACGAGCAGTACTTC

j_call: TRBJ1-1
v_call: TRBV28
d_call: TRBD1
clone_size: .
cdr3_aa: CASSSRTGLRVEAFF
cdr3_nt: TGTGCCAGCAGTTCCAGGACAGGACTCCGCGTTGAAGCTTTCTTT

j_call: TRBJ1-1
v_call: TRBV6-2/TRBV6-3
d_call: .
clone_size: .
cdr3_aa: CASSYSRTAEAFF
cdr3_nt: TGTGCCAGCAGTTACTCAAGGACAGCTGAAGCTTTCTTT

j_call: TRBJ1-6
v_call: TRBV6-1
d_call: .
clone_size: .
cdr3_aa: CASSELVRSSYNSPLHF
cdr3_nt: TGTGCCAGCAGTGAATTAGTTAGAAGCTCCTATAATTCACCCCTCCACTTT

j_call: TRBJ1-2
v_call: TRBV2
d_call: .
clone_size: .
cdr3_aa: CASTLRGNYGYTF
cdr3_nt: TGTGCCAGCACTTTACGCGGTAACTATGGCTACACCTTC

j_call: TRBJ2-1
v_call: TRBV19
d_call: .
clone_size: few
cdr3_aa: CASNTAGVSYNEQFF
cdr3_nt: TGTGCCAGTAATACCGCCGGGGTATCCTACAATGAGCAGTTCTTC

j_call: TRBJ2-1
v_call: TRBV6-5
d_call: .
clone_size: once
cdr3_aa: CASSYLGGSGYNEQFF
cdr3_nt: TGTGCCAGCAGTTATCTTGGGGGGAGCGGATACAATGAGCAGTTCTTC

j_call: TRBJ2-3
v_call: TRBV5-6
d_call: TRBD1
clone_size: .
cdr3_aa: CASSLDRGSGTDTQYF
cdr3_nt: TGTGCCAGCAGCTTGGACAGGGGCTCGGGCACAGATACGCAGTATTTT

j_call: TRBJ1-4
v_call: TRBV19
d_call: TRBD1
clone_size: .
cdr3_aa: CASSNQGARNEKLFF
cdr3_nt: TGTGCCAGTAGTAACCAGGGGGCACGGAATGAAAAACTGTTTTTT

j_call: TRBJ1-2
v_call: TRBV19
d_call: .
clone_size: .
cdr3_aa: CASSLRRGDYGYTF
cdr3_nt: TGTGCCAGTAGTTTACGACGGGGTGACTATGGCTACACCTTC

j_call: TRBJ1-3
v_call: TRBV28
d_call: TRBD1
clone_size: .
cdr3_aa: CASRLGQGVNTIYF
cdr3_nt: TGTGCCAGCAGACTTGGACAGGGGGTAAACACCATATATTTT

j_call: TRBJ2-1
v_call: TRBV6-5
d_call: TRBD1
clone_size: .
cdr3_aa: CASSKPGQYNEQFF
cdr3_nt: TGTGCCAGCAGTAAGCCGGGACAGTACAATGAGCAGTTCTTC

j_call: TRBJ1-6
v_call: TRBV3-1/TRBV3-2
d_call: .
clone_size: .
cdr3_aa: CASRRQDAPNSPLHF
cdr3_nt: TGTGCCAGCAGAAGACAGGACGCTCCAAATTCACCCCTCCACTTT

j_call: TRBJ2-1
v_call: TRBV6-5
d_call: .
clone_size: .
cdr3_aa: CASSRGHNEQFF
cdr3_nt: TGTGCCAGCAGTCGTGGCCACAATGAGCAGTTCTTC

j_call: TRBJ1-6
v_call: TRBV9
d_call: .
clone_size: .
cdr3_aa: CASSVHSVSPLHF
cdr3_nt: TGTGCCAGCAGCGTCCACAGTGTTTCACCCCTCCACTTT

j_call: TRBJ2-7
v_call: TRBV2
d_call: TRBD1
clone_size: .
cdr3_aa: CASRTGFEQYF
cdr3_nt: TGTGCCAGCAGGACAGGGTTCGAGCAGTACTTC

j_call: TRBJ1-6
v_call: TRBV4-3
d_call: .
clone_size: .
cdr3_aa: CASSQDLEFHSPLHF
cdr3_nt: TGCGCCAGCAGCCAAGATCTGGAGTTTCATTCACCCCTCCACTTT

j_call: TRBJ1-5
v_call: TRBV27
d_call: .
clone_size: .
cdr3_aa: CASSFRGRPNQPQHF
cdr3_nt: TGTGCCAGCAGTTTCCGAGGCAGACCCAATCAGCCCCAGCATTTT

j_call: TRBJ2-1
v_call: TRBV12-3/TRBV12-4
d_call: .
clone_size: once
cdr3_aa: CASRTGQYNEQFF
cdr3_nt: TGTGCCAGCAGGACAGGACAGTACAATGAGCAGTTCTTC

j_call: TRBJ2-5
v_call: TRBV2
d_call: .
clone_size: .
cdr3_aa: CASSDSGPVETQYF
cdr3_nt: TGTGCCAGCAGTGATTCAGGCCCCGTGGAGACCCAGTACTTC

j_call: TRBJ2-7
v_call: TRBV29-1
d_call: TRBD2
clone_size: .
cdr3_aa: CSAKGLAVYEQYF
cdr3_nt: TGCAGCGCCAAGGGACTAGCGGTTTACGAGCAGTACTTC

j_call: TRBJ2-1
v_call: TRBV4-1
d_call: .
clone_size: .
cdr3_aa: CASSQERGGYNEQFF
cdr3_nt: TGCGCCAGCAGCCAAGAACGGGGTGGTTACAATGAGCAGTTCTTC

j_call: TRBJ2-6
v_call: TRBV6-5
d_call: .
clone_size: .
cdr3_aa: CASSYGLGAGANVLTF
cdr3_nt: TGTGCCAGCAGTTACGGGCTGGGTGCTGGGGCCAACGTCCTGACTTTC

j_call: TRBJ2-2
v_call: TRBV2
d_call: TRBD2
clone_size: .
cdr3_aa: CASSGRLAGGTGELFF
cdr3_nt: TGTGCCAGCAGTGGTCGACTAGCGGGAGGGACCGGGGAGCTGTTTTTT

j_call: TRBJ1-2
v_call: TRBV28
d_call: .
clone_size: .
cdr3_aa: CASIARARHGDGYTF
cdr3_nt: TGTGCCAGCATCGCGAGGGCCCGGCACGGGGATGGCTACACCTTC

j_call: TRBJ2-5
v_call: TRBV24-1
d_call: .
clone_size: .
cdr3_aa: CATSPRGPSETQYF
cdr3_nt: TGTGCCACCAGTCCCCGCGGTCCCTCGGAGACCCAGTACTTC